Listed here are 4 T cell receptor beta chains from one sample, sequenced in a study of metastatic and nonmetastatic thyroid tumors. Nobody among the patients had been given any treatment before thyroid surgery. TCRdb ran MiXCR on the PCR reads. The sample shows tens of thousands of clones, approximately 20% of them seen only once. Sequencing was performed on blood. The receptors stem from a female donor with papillary thyroid cancer or a benign thyroid nodule (not recorded which). Some clones in this sample may be carry-over from other donors' samples.

This clone was seen ten or more times. The genes are TRBV7-8 and TRBJ2-1, with a weak D call TRBD2 (5 bases). CDR3 length equals 15 residues. The germline V and J ends were trimmed by 1 base and 7 bases, with 14 bases remaining between them. The V gene's germline CDR1 is SGHVS and CDR2 FQNEAQ. CDR3: CASSLGLGLANEQFF. The CDR3 DNA reads as TGTGCCAGCAGCTTAGGGCTAGGACTGGCGAATGAGCAGTTCTTC.

This clone counts as medium-sized. This chain uses TRBV6-1 with TRBJ1-6; TRBD1 aligns across 7 bases. With 6 bases clipped from V and 7 bases from J, the junction kept 3 bases outside the gene matches. Germline CDR1 reads MNHNS; CDR2 reads SASEGT. CDR3 size: 13 residues. CDR3 sequence reads: CASSRGNNSPLHF. The CDR3 bases are TGTGCCAGCAGCAGGGGGAACAATTCACCCCTCCACTTT.

The chain combines TRBV5-1 with TRBJ2-3; 9 bases line up with TRBD2. The CDR3 extends over 15 amino acids. Trimming removed 2 bases from V and 9 bases from J; junction bases left unmatched: 10. The germline V gene has CDR1 SGHRS and CDR2 YFSETQ. The CDR3 DNA follows: TGCGCCAGCAGCTTTAGCGGGAGTCGGGTAGAAACGCAGTATTTT. Its protein is CASSFSGSRVETQYF.

This clone is classed as medium-sized. CDR3 DNA: TGTGCCAGCAGTGAACTAGCGGGGGACACCGGGGAGCTGTTTTTT. Its translation: CASSELAGDTGELFF. This rearrangement joins TRBV6-4 to TRBJ2-2, with 11 bases identical to TRBD2. Germline lookup yields CDR1 MRHNA and CDR2 SNTAGT. The CDR3 spans 15 residues. V trimming: 3 bases; J trimming: 3 bases; junction bases outside the gene matches: 0.